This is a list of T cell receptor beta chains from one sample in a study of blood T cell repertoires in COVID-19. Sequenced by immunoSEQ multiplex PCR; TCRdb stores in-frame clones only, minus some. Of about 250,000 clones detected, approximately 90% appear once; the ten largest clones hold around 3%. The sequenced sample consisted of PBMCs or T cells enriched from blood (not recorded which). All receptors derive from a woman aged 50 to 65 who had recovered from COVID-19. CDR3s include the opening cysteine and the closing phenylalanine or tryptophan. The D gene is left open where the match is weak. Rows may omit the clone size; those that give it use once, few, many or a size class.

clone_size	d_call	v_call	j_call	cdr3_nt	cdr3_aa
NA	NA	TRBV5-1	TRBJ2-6	TGCGCCAGCAGCTCTTGGACAGTTGGCGGCAACGTCCTGACTTTC	CASSSWTVGGNVLTF
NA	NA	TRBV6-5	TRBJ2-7	TGTGCCAGCAGCATGGGGCTTCAGAACTACGAGCAGTACTTC	CASSMGLQNYEQYF
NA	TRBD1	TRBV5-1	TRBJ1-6	TGCGCCAGCAGCTTGCGACAGGGTGATTCACCCCTCCACTTT	CASSLRQGDSPLHF
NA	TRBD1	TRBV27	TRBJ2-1	TGTGCCAGCAGTTTAAGGGGGCCGTACAATGAGCAGTTCTTC	CASSLRGPYNEQFF
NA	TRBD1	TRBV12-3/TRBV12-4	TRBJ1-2	TGTGCCAGCAGTTTAAGGACAGGTGGTGGCTACACCTTC	CASSLRTGGGYTF
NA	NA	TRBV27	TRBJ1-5	TGTGCCAGCAGTCGGACATTTTATAGCAATCAGCCCCAGCATTTT	CASSRTFYSNQPQHF
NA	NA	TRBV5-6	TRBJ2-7	TGTGCCAGCAGCGTCCTTGGGGCCAACTCCTACGAGCAGTACTTC	CASSVLGANSYEQYF
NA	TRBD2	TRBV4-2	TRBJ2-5	TGTGCCAGCAGCGTTAGCGGGAGAAGAGAGACCCAGTACTTC	CASSVSGRRETQYF
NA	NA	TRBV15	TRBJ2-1	TGTGCCACCAGCAGAGATCCTTTTAGGGGGTCCGGCAATGAGCAGTTCTTC	CATSRDPFRGSGNEQFF
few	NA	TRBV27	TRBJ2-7	TGTGCCAGCAGTTTAGCACGGTCCTACGAGCAGTACTTC	CASSLARSYEQYF
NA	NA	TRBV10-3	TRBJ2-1	TGTGCCATCGGCAGACTGCTTAGCTCCTACAATGAGCAGTTCTTC	CAIGRLLSSYNEQFF
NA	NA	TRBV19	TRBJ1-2	TGTGCCAGTAGTATTAGCAACTATGGCTACACCTTC	CASSISNYGYTF
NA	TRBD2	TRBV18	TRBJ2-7	TGTGCCAGCTCACGTGGGACTAGCGGGAGTTACGAGCAGTACTTC	CASSRGTSGSYEQYF
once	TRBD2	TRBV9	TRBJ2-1	TGTGCCAGCAGCGTAGACCTAGCGGGAGGGCAAAATGAGCAGTTCTTC	CASSVDLAGGQNEQFF
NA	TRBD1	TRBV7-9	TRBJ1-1	TGTGCCAGCAGCCACCAGGGGGTAACTGAAGCTTTCTTT	CASSHQGVTEAFF
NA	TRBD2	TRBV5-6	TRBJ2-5	TGTGCCAGCAGGCAAGCGGGAGCTGGGGAGACCCAGTACTTC	CASRQAGAGETQYF
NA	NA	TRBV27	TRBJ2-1	TGTGCCAGCAGTCTTCAGGGGACCCTCCTCTACAATGAGCAGTTCTTC	CASSLQGTLLYNEQFF
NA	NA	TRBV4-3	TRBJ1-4	TGCGCCAGCAGCCAAGATCTGGGGGGAAAACTGTTTTTT	CASSQDLGGKLFF
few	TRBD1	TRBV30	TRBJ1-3	TGTGCCTGGAGTGGGACAGGGCCCGGCCGGAGAAACACCATATATTTT	CAWSGTGPGRRNTIYF
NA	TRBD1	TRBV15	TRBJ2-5	TGTGCCACCAGCAGAGAGAGGGGGCACAGTCTGGAGACCCAGTACTTC	CATSRERGHSLETQYF
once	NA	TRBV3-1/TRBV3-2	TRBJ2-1	TGTGCCAGCAGCCCCCTAGGGGTCAATGAGCAGTTCTTC	CASSPLGVNEQFF
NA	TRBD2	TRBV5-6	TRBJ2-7	TGTGCCAGCAGCGCCCCTAGCGGGATCGTTTACGAGCAGTACTTC	CASSAPSGIVYEQYF
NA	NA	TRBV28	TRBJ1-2	TGTGCCAGCAGTTTTTCGGCGGCAGCTAACTATGGCTACACCTTC	CASSFSAAANYGYTF
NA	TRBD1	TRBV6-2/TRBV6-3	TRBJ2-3	TGTGCCAGCAGTGAGGACAGGGTGGTTGCTACGCAGTATTTT	CASSEDRVVATQYF
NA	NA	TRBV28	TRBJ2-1	TGTGCCAGCGGGGCGACTAGAGCCCACAATGAGCAGTTCTTC	CASGATRAHNEQFF
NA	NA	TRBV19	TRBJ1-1	TGTGCCAGTAGCACCACAGGGTTCACTGAAGCTTTCTTT	CASSTTGFTEAFF
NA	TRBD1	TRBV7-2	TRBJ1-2	TGTGCCAGCAGGCCGACAGGGAGTAACTATGGCTACACCTTC	CASRPTGSNYGYTF
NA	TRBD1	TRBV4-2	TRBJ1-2	TGTGCCAGCAGCCAGGCCGAGGGACAGGGGGCTTACTATGGCTACACCTTC	CASSQAEGQGAYYGYTF
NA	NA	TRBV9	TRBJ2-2	TGTGCCAGCAGCGTATCGGGAGACCACACCGGGGAGCTGTTTTTT	CASSVSGDHTGELFF